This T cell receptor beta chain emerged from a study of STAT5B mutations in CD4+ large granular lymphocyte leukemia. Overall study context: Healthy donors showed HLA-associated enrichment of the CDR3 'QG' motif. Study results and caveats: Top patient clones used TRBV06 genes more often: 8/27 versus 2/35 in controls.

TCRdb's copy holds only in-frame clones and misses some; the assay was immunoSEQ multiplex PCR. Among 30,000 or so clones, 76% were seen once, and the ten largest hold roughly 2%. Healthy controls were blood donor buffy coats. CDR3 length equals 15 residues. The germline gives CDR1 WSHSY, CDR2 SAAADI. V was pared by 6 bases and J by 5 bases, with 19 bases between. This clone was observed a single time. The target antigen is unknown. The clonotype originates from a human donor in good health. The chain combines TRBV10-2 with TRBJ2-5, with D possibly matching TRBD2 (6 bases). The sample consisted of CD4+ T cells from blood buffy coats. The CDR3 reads CASRQGTHRGETQYF. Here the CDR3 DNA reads TGCGCCAGCAGACAAGGGACTCATCGGGGGGAGACCCAGTACTTC.